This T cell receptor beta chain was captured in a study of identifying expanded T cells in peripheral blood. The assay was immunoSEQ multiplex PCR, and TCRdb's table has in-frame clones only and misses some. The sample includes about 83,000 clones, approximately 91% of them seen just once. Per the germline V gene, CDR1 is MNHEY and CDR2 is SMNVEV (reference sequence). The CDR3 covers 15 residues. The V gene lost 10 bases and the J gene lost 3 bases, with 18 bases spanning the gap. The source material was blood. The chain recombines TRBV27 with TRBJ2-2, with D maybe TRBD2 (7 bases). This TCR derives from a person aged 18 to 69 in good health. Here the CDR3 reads CATLGGPLDTGELFF. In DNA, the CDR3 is TGTGCCACCTTGGGGGGGCCCTTGGACACCGGGGAGCTGTTTTTT.